Given below is one TCR beta chain in context. Sequenced by immunoSEQ multiplex PCR; TCRdb stores in-frame clones only, minus some. Altogether 9,000 to 15,000 clones are present, roughly two thirds being singletons, with the ten largest covering under 20%. This sample stems from a study of T cells in tumors after PD-1 blockade. Across the whole study: No patient had prior checkpoint blockade, systemic immunosuppression, or radiotherapy within 4 weeks.

The length of the CDR3 is 13 residues. V lost 4 bases, J lost 6 bases, and 11 bases lay in between. Per germline, CDR1 KGHDR and CDR2 SFDVKD. The TCR comes from a human donor with basal cell carcinoma. The source material was tumor tissue, sampled before anti-PD-1 treatment. V usage is TRBV24-1 and J usage is TRBJ1-1; D gene ambiguous. The DNA for the CDR3 is TGTGCCACCAGTGACCCCTATATCTCTGAAGCTTTCTTT. Encoded protein: CATSDPYISEAFF.